The 28 T cell receptor beta chains presented below share a single source sample, sequenced in a study of beta chain features in type 1 diabetes. Every isolated RNA sample was fully reverse transcribed, so sequencing captured expressed TCRB transcripts. Clones were read by immunoSEQ multiplex PCR, and TCRdb kept only the in-frame ones, dropping some. The sample yields about 340,000 clones, approximately 10% seen once. Notes on the study in general: Shorter TCRB CDR3s, moderately but significantly so, marked every one of the four CD4+ subsets in Type 1 diabetes patients.

For these TCRs, the target antigens are not known. Sequenced: central memory CD4+ T cells from blood. These receptors were collected from a man aged 30-40 years with type 1 diabetes.

The sample holds many counts of this clone. The chain carries TRBV7-9 and TRBJ1-1, with D unresolved. The germline V and J ends were trimmed by 3 bases and 1 base, with 9 bases remaining between them. The CDR3 is 14 residues long. Germline loops: CDR1 SEHNR, CDR2 FQNEAQ (reference sequence). DNA for the CDR3: TGTGCCAGCAGCTTGTTGCACTCGAACACTGAAGCTTTCTTT. Residues: CASSLLHSNTEAFF.

This clone has more than one count but fewer than ten. The chain employs TRBV7-2 and TRBJ2-3; the match to TRBD2 covers 11 bases. CDR1 and CDR2 from the germline V gene are SGHTA and FQGNSA. The CDR3 sequence is 16 residues long. Trimming took 4 bases from V and 5 from J; bases not matched to a gene: 8. The CDR3 DNA is TGTGCCAGCAGCTCCCAACTAGCGGGGGTTGGAGATACGCAGTATTTT. It translates to CASSSQLAGVGDTQYF.

The sample holds a few counts of this clone. The chain couples TRBV7-9 to TRBJ2-1; TRBD1 is a possible D gene (5 bases). This CDR3 comprises 17 residues. Germline values: CDR1 SEHNR, CDR2 FQNEAQ (reference sequence). V was clipped by 2 bases and J by 0 bases, with 14 bases between them. CDR3 sequence reads: CASSLPLRVLSYNEQFF. In DNA form, the CDR3 reads TGTGCCAGCAGCTTACCGCTCAGGGTCCTCTCCTACAATGAGCAGTTCTTC.

This clone was detected only a few times. The chain is built from TRBV6-6 and TRBJ2-3; 8 bases are a match to TRBD2. With V trimmed by 8 bases and J by 6 bases, 4 bases remained unmatched. Germline CDR1 MNHNY, CDR2 SVGAGI (reference sequence). The CDR3 consists of 12 residues. The CDR3 is CASSSGGDTQYF. CDR3 in DNA: TGTGCCAGCTCTTCGGGGGGGGATACGCAGTATTTT.

The chain joins TRBV27 to TRBJ2-5; D is possibly TRBD1 (5 bases). The CDR3 runs 13 residues. Germline CDR1 is MNHEY and CDR2 is SMNVEV (reference sequence). Trimming removed 6 bases at V and 5 bases at J, with 13 bases between. The CDR3 reads CASSLRVGETQYF. In DNA form, the CDR3 reads TGTGCCAGCAGCCTCAGGGTTGGGGAGACCCAGTACTTC.

This clone was found a few times. The V gene is TRBV7-2, the J gene TRBJ1-5; D gene ambiguous. Between the trimmed V and J ends, which lost 6 bases and 5 bases, there was a span of 11 bases. The CDR3 has 13 amino acids. In germline, CDR1 is SGHTA, CDR2 FQGNSA. The CDR3 DNA reads as TGTGCCAGCAGTTTTGACTGGGATCAGCCCCAGCATTTT. It is translated as CASSFDWDQPQHF. Full variable domain (missing parts from reference TRBV7-2 and TRBJ1-5): GAGVSQSPSNKVTEKGKDVELRCDPISGHTALYWYRQSLGQGLEFLIYFQGNSAPDKSGLPSDRFSAERTGGSVSTLTIQRTQQEDSAVYLCASSFDWDQPQHFGDGTRLSIL.

This clone was found a few times. The rearrangement uses TRBV11-2 and TRBJ1-5; D might be TRBD1 (6 bases). The CDR3 runs to 14 residues. V dropped 0 bases and J dropped 6 bases, with 9 bases sitting between them. Germline CDR1 SGHAT, CDR2 FQNNGV. This CDR3 is CASSLDRGSQPQHF. DNA for the CDR3: TGTGCCAGCAGCTTAGACAGGGGAAGTCAGCCCCAGCATTTT. Full variable domain (outside the CDR3, taken from reference TRBV11-2 and TRBJ1-5): EAGVAQSPRYKIIEKRQSVAFWCNPISGHATLYWYQQILGQGPKLLIQFQNNGVVDDSQLPKDRFSAERLKGVDSTLKIQPAKLEDSAVYLCASSLDRGSQPQHFGDGTRLSIL.

The gene calls are TRBV7-9 and TRBJ2-5; 7 nucleotides align to TRBD1. The ends lost 3 bases at V and 5 bases at J; junction bases unmatched: 15. The germline gives CDR1 SEHNR, CDR2 FQNEAQ (reference sequence). The CDR3 runs 17 residues. The CDR3 protein is CASSFADRAISGETQYF. The CDR3 DNA is TGTGCCAGCAGCTTTGCTGACAGGGCTATATCTGGTGAGACCCAGTACTTC. The entire variable domain, with the rest obtained from reference TRBV7-9 and TRBJ2-5, is as follows: DTGVSQNPRHKITKRGQNVTFRCDPISEHNRLYWYRQTLGQGPEFLTYFQNEAQLEKSRLLSDRFSAERPKGSFSTLEIQRTEQGDSAMYLCASSFADRAISGETQYFGPGTRLLVL.

This sequence joins TRBV7-9 and TRBJ2-7; 7 positions match TRBD1. The CDR3 extends over 13 amino acids. V lost 7 bases and J lost 3; bases outside the gene matches: 6. Germline CDR1 and CDR2: SEHNR and FQNEAQ (reference sequence). DNA for the CDR3: TGTGCCAGCACTACAGGGGCCCACTACGAGCAGTACTTC. Translation: CASTTGAHYEQYF.

This clone has just a few counts. The J gene is TRBJ2-5, the V gene TRBV28; 11 bases match TRBD2. Germline V lookup: CDR1 MDHEN, CDR2 SYDVKM. V gave up 10 bases and J gave up 5 bases; unmatched junction bases: 3. There are 12 residues in the CDR3. CDR3 region: CATRTSGETQYF. The DNA of the CDR3 is TGTGCCACCAGGACTAGCGGGGAGACCCAGTACTTC.

The sample holds a few counts of this clone. The J gene is TRBJ2-4, the V gene TRBV7-2; D uncertain. This CDR3 is built from 14 residues. CDR1 is SGHTA and CDR2 is FQGNSA in the germline V gene. Trimming removed 0 bases from V and 5 bases from J, with 8 bases in between. The CDR3 DNA sequence: TGTGCCAGCAGCTTAGCGCGGAACGAAAACATTCAGTACTTC. Translation: CASSLARNENIQYF.

A few counts support this clone. V and J are TRBV6-5 and TRBJ2-1, with 7 bases matching TRBD1. With V trimmed by 0 bases and J by 10 bases, 9 bases remained unmatched. CDR3 length: 15 residues. Germline CDR1 reads MNHEY; CDR2 reads SVGAGI. CDR3 in amino acids: CASSYSFPTGAEQFF. The CDR3 nucleotides read TGTGCCAGCAGTTACTCGTTTCCTACAGGGGCGGAGCAGTTCTTC.

V gene TRBV30 combines with J gene TRBJ2-5, with D maybe TRBD1 (5 bases). Germline V gene data show CDR1 as GTSNPN and CDR2 as SVGIG (reference sequence). This CDR3 contains 18 residues. The V gene lost 1 base and the J gene lost 5 bases, with 26 bases spanning the gap. The chain's CDR3 is CAWSDALGLRKVRETQYF. CDR3 DNA: TGTGCCTGGAGTGACGCGCTGGGGCTTAGGAAGGTGCGCGAGACCCAGTACTTC.

This clone was detected only a few times. The rearrangement links TRBV7-2 to TRBJ1-5, with no clear D. CDR3 length: 13 amino acids. Trimming took 3 bases from V and 2 from J, leaving 5 bases between them. Germline V gives CDR1 SGHTA, CDR2 FQGNSA. In DNA, the CDR3 is TGTGCCAGCAGCTTTCCGCGCAATCAGCCCCAGCATTTT. It specifies CASSFPRNQPQHF.

A few counts support this clone. The sample carries other DNA sequences with the same CDR3. CDR3 loop: CASSLEDTQYF. For the CDR3, the DNA is TGCGCCAGCAGCTTGGAAGATACGCAGTATTTT. J is TRBJ2-3 and V is TRBV5-1; no clear D gene. The V end lost 0 bases, the J end lost 5 bases, and 1 base lay between the germline ends. CDR3 length: 11 amino acids. Germline V gene sequence: CDR1 SGHRS, CDR2 YFSETQ.

This clone was detected only a few times. The rearrangement uses TRBV11-2 and TRBJ2-5, with 7 bases matching TRBD2. This CDR3 is 13 amino acids long. The V gene end was trimmed by 7 bases and the J gene end by 4 bases; junction bases not matched to a gene: 6. Germline V gene sequence: CDR1 SGHAT, CDR2 FQNNGV. CDR3 bases: TGTGCCAGCACCGGGGGGAGGGGAGAGACCCAGTACTTC. It yields the protein CASTGGRGETQYF. The full variable domain, with the rest looked up from reference TRBV11-2 and TRBJ2-5, is EAGVAQSPRYKIIEKRQSVAFWCNPISGHATLYWYQQILGQGPKLLIQFQNNGVVDDSQLPKDRFSAERLKGVDSTLKIQPAKLEDSAVYLCASTGGRGETQYFGPGTRLLVL.

There are a few counts of this clone. The CDR3 protein is CASGGDNEKLFF. The CDR3 DNA follows: TGTGCCAGCGGGGGCGATAATGAAAAACTGTTTTTT. V gene TRBV7-9 combines with J gene TRBJ1-4, with D possibly TRBD1 on 6 matching bases. Trimming removed 8 bases at V and 4 bases at J, with 8 bases between. This CDR3 is 12 amino acids long. Germline V gene lookup returns CDR1 SEHNR and CDR2 FQNEAQ (reference sequence).

This clone was found a few times. The genes are TRBV20-1 and TRBJ1-2; unclear D gene. The CDR3 is 10 residues long. V dropped 4 bases and J dropped 8 bases, with 8 bases sitting between them. CDR1 is DFQATT and CDR2 is SNEGSKA in the germline V gene (reference sequence). The DNA of the CDR3 is TGCAGTGCTAAACCTTGGGGCTACACCTTC. Protein: CSAKPWGYTF.

Note on this clone: The sample holds other DNA sequences that translate to the same CDR3. The chain employs TRBV14 and TRBJ2-7, with 7 bases fitting TRBD1. CDR3 size: 14 residues. Germline lookup yields CDR1 SGHDN and CDR2 FVKESK. V lost 4 bases to trimming and J lost 4 bases; unmatched junction nucleotides: 7. This chain's CDR3 is CASSPRQGAYEQYF. CDR3 DNA: TGTGCCAGCAGCCCCCGACAGGGAGCTTACGAGCAGTACTTC.

The table lists this clone with a few counts. This chain links TRBV5-1 with TRBJ2-5, with unresolved D. The germline V gene encodes CDR1 SGHRS and CDR2 YFSETQ. The CDR3 runs 14 residues. V lost 0 bases and J lost 1, with 7 bases in between. The DNA of the CDR3 is TGCGCCAGCAGCTTGGGCACCCTCCAAGAGACCCAGTACTTC. Translation gives CASSLGTLQETQYF.

With regard to this clone: A much larger clone lies one base from this, so it may be a read error. The V call is TRBV6-6, the J call TRBJ2-5; D remains unclear. Trimming took 6 bases from V and 3 from J, leaving 5 bases between them. The CDR3 extends over 11 amino acids. Germline CDR1 reads MNHNY; CDR2 reads SVGAGI (reference sequence). The CDR3, as DNA: TGTGCCAGCAGCCAAGAAGAGACCCAGTACTTC. It codes for CASSQEETQYF.

This clone was seen only a few times. The chain joins TRBV9 to TRBJ1-3; D call uncertain. V was trimmed by 3 bases and J by 0 bases, leaving 7 bases between them. Germline CDR1 is SGDLS and CDR2 is YYNGEE. The CDR3 sequence is 14 residues long. Written as DNA, the CDR3 is TGTGCCAGCAGCGCAATCAGCTCTGGAAACACCATATATTTT. It specifies CASSAISSGNTIYF.

In its sample, this clone was seen a few times. This rearrangement joins TRBV6-1 to TRBJ2-5; the D gene is possibly TRBD1 (7 bases). Germline assignment: CDR1 MNHNS and CDR2 SASEGT. Deletions cut 4 bases from V and 5 bases from J, with 17 bases between. This CDR3 is 15 amino acids long. In nucleotides, the CDR3 is TGTGCCAGCAGTGTACGACAGGGAGGAGGGGAGACCCAGTACTTC. Amino acid sequence: CASSVRQGGGETQYF.

The chain links TRBV18 to TRBJ1-1, with D perhaps TRBD1 (5 bases). Per the germline V gene, CDR1 is KGHSH and CDR2 is LQKENI. The CDR3 consists of 14 residues. V gave up 5 bases and J gave up 2 bases, with 12 bases separating them. The CDR3 is CASSSEGSNTEAFF. The DNA for the CDR3 is TGTGCCAGCTCAAGCGAGGGGAGCAACACTGAAGCTTTCTTT.

This rearrangement joins TRBV6-6 to TRBJ2-7; 8 nucleotides line up with TRBD2. Per the germline V gene, CDR1 is MNHNY and CDR2 is SVGAGI (reference sequence). The junction had 4 bases not matched to a gene; V was cut back by 0 bases and J by 6 bases. This CDR3 contains 14 residues. In nucleotides, the CDR3 is TGTGCCAGCAGTTACTCAGCCCGGGGGGGCGAGCAGTACTTC. Translation: CASSYSARGGEQYF.

The table lists this clone with a few counts. J is TRBJ2-3 and V is TRBV4-3, with 15 positions matching TRBD2. Germline assignment: CDR1 LGHNA and CDR2 YSLEER. V lost 4 bases and J lost 7; bases outside the gene matches: 3. The CDR3 has 15 amino acids. The CDR3 loop reads CASSRGTSGGNTQYF. In DNA form, the CDR3 reads TGCGCCAGCAGCCGAGGGACTAGCGGGGGGAATACGCAGTATTTT.

The V and J genes are TRBV19 and TRBJ1-2; D might be TRBD1 (6 bases). Germline CDR1 LNHDA, CDR2 SQIVND (reference sequence). The CDR3 contains 13 residues. Between the trimmed V and J ends, which lost 9 bases and 7 bases, there was a span of 18 bases. The CDR3 here is CARDLGQLAGYTF. As DNA, the CDR3 is TGTGCCAGGGACCTGGGACAACTTGCTGGCTACACCTTC.

This clone was counted only a few times. V usage is TRBV18 and J usage is TRBJ2-6, with D possibly matching TRBD1 (5 bases). The CDR3 is 15 residues long. Trimming stripped 8 bases from V and 0 bases from J, with 11 bases between. Looked up from germline, CDR1 is KGHSH and CDR2 is LQKENI. The CDR3 bases are TGTGCCAGCCAGGGTGGACGCTCTGGGGCCAACGTCCTGACTTTC. Translating gives CASQGGRSGANVLTF. Full variable domain (outside the CDR3, taken from reference TRBV18 and TRBJ2-6): NAGVMQNPRHLVRRRGQEARLRCSPMKGHSHVYWYRQLPEEGLKFMVYLQKENIIDESGMPKERFSAEFPKEGPSILRIQQVVRGDSAAYFCASQGGRSGANVLTFGAGSRLTVL.